This T cell receptor beta chain stems from a study of shared clonotypes between healthy human individuals. The study, taken as a whole, reports: Only blood was sampled, and tissue TCR repertoires likely differ from blood ones.

The CDR3 totals 16 residues. Germline CDR1 and CDR2: SGHTA and FQGNSA. The V gene lost 0 bases and the J gene lost 10 bases, with 19 bases spanning the gap. A note on this clone: Its antigen is as yet unknown.

The repertoire was sequenced with immunoSEQ multiplex PCR; TCRdb's copy has only in-frame clones and lacks some. Of some 2.3 million clones in the sample, just over 90% were seen once. The sequence was obtained from a man aged 18 to 29 in good health. Some clones in this sample may be carry-over from other donors' samples. The sequenced sample consisted of naive CD4+ T cells from PBMCs. The subset is: CD45RA+ positively selected. This chain uses TRBV7-2 with TRBJ1-5; the D gene is possibly TRBD1 (6 bases). In nucleotides, the CDR3 is TGTGCCAGCAGCTTAGCGACGACAGGACGTACCAATCCCCAGCATTTT. It specifies CASSLATTGRTNPQHF.